The rows below give T cell receptor beta chains drawn from one sample of a study of PD-1 blockade in classical Hodgkin lymphoma. Clones were read by immunoSEQ multiplex PCR, and TCRdb kept only the in-frame ones, dropping some. The sample shows 90,000 to 95,000 clones, roughly 87% of them seen only once. The starting material was peripheral blood mononuclear cells (PBMCs), obtained before the second cycle of nivolumab. These receptors were taken from a human donor with classical Hodgkin lymphoma. Both conserved end residues are part of each CDR3. A D gene is named only where the DNA matches it firmly. A row's size may be missing; if present it is once, few, many or a size class.

CDR3nt | CDR3aa | j_gene | v_gene | abundance | d_gene
TGTGCCAGCAGTGGGCCGCCAGACAGGGAGACCGCAGATACGCAGTATTTT | CASSGPPDRETADTQYF | TRBJ2-3 | TRBV25-1 | NA | TRBD1
TGTGCCAGCAGGGGGGACAGTTTAAGCTACACCTTC | CASRGDSLSYTF | TRBJ1-2 | TRBV2 | NA | TRBD1
TGTGCCTGGAGTACTAGCGGGAGTTCCAAAAACATTCAGTACTTC | CAWSTSGSSKNIQYF | TRBJ2-4 | TRBV30 | once | TRBD2
TGTGCCATCAGTGAGTTTTGGGGGGCTGGAAACACCATATATTTT | CAISEFWGAGNTIYF | TRBJ1-3 | TRBV10-3 | once | NA
TGTGCCAGCAGCAAGGGACTAGCGGGAGCCGCCTACGAGCAGTACTTC | CASSKGLAGAAYEQYF | TRBJ2-7 | TRBV7-2 | NA | TRBD2
TGTGCCAGTAGCCCCCTTCCGGGGTTTGCGAACACCGGGGAGCTGTTTTTT | CASSPLPGFANTGELFF | TRBJ2-2 | TRBV19 | NA | NA
TGTGCCAGCAGACAATCCGCCGGGACTGAAGCTTTCTTT | CASRQSAGTEAFF | TRBJ1-1 | TRBV28 | NA | NA
TGTGCCAGCAGCCCAGGGGGGACCACTGAAGCTTTCTTT | CASSPGGTTEAFF | TRBJ1-1 | TRBV6-5 | NA | TRBD1
TGTGCCAGCAGTTTTCCGACAGGGGCGAACTATGGCTACACCTTC | CASSFPTGANYGYTF | TRBJ1-2 | TRBV28 | NA | TRBD1
TGTGCCTTATCCGGGACAAGCTCTGGAAACACCATATATTTT | CALSGTSSGNTIYF | TRBJ1-3 | TRBV7-9 | NA | NA
TGTGCCAGCAGCCGGCCGGGACAGGGTTTCAATCAGCCCCAGCATTTT | CASSRPGQGFNQPQHF | TRBJ1-5 | TRBV5-8 | NA | TRBD1
TGTGCCAGCCCTGGTCTTGGGGCAACCGGGGAGCTGTTTTTT | CASPGLGATGELFF | TRBJ2-2 | TRBV6-1 | NA | NA
TGTGCCAGCAGTCGCGCAGGTTCAGGGGACGAGCAGTACTTC | CASSRAGSGDEQYF | TRBJ2-7 | TRBV25-1 | NA | NA
TGTGCCAGCAGTCCAACTAGCGGGGGGTACAATGAGCAGTTCTTC | CASSPTSGGYNEQFF | TRBJ2-1 | TRBV6-5 | NA | TRBD2
TGTGCCACCACCCCTTCAACAGGGTACGAGCAGTACTTC | CATTPSTGYEQYF | TRBJ2-7 | TRBV10-3 | NA | NA
TGTGCCAGCGGATCTACAGGGTGGGATCAGCCCCAGCATTTT | CASGSTGWDQPQHF | TRBJ1-5 | TRBV28 | NA | NA
TGTGCCAGCAGTTGGGGGACAGGGGGTCATGAACTGTTTTTT | CASSWGTGGHELFF | TRBJ1-4 | TRBV27 | NA | TRBD1
TGTGCCAGCAGTTTATTACGGACTAGCGGGAGGGCCTACAATGAGCAGTTCTTC | CASSLLRTSGRAYNEQFF | TRBJ2-1 | TRBV28 | once | TRBD2
TGTGCCAGCAGCTTAGATAGGGAGAACTCCTACGAGCAGTACTTC | CASSLDRENSYEQYF | TRBJ2-7 | TRBV11-2 | NA | NA
TGTGCCAGCAGAACCGGGACGGTGAACACCGGGGAGCTGTTTTTT | CASRTGTVNTGELFF | TRBJ2-2 | TRBV7-9 | NA | NA
TGCGCCAGCAGCCGAGACAGGGATCTATTCAATGAGCAGTTCTTC | CASSRDRDLFNEQFF | TRBJ2-1 | TRBV5-1 | NA | TRBD1
TGTGCCAGCAGCTTGGTACCGGGCCCCGAAGCTTTCTTT | CASSLVPGPEAFF | TRBJ1-1 | TRBV5-5 | NA | NA
TGCGCCAGCAGCTTGGAGTTCGCCAATGAGCAGTTCTTC | CASSLEFANEQFF | TRBJ2-1 | TRBV5-1 | NA | NA
TGTGCCAGCAGCGGACCCGGAGGGACGACAGATACGCAGTATTTT | CASSGPGGTTDTQYF | TRBJ2-3 | TRBV9 | NA | NA
TGTGCCAGCAGCGACGGGTTCTCCGGGGCCAACGTCCTGACTTTC | CASSDGFSGANVLTF | TRBJ2-6 | TRBV5-4 | NA | NA
TGTGCCAGCAGCCCACCAGGGACACCCAGGAGCGGGGAGCTGTTTTTT | CASSPPGTPRSGELFF | TRBJ2-2 | TRBV7-9 | NA | NA
TGTGCCAGTAGTATATTGCCTAGCGGGAGTTTCGAAGATACGCAGTATTTT | CASSILPSGSFEDTQYF | TRBJ2-3 | TRBV19 | NA | TRBD2
TGTGCCACCGAAGGAGTGGGGGTGTCTGGAAACACCATATATTTT | CATEGVGVSGNTIYF | TRBJ1-3 | TRBV28 | NA | NA
TGTGCCAGCAGCCCGAGGGACAGACGGAACGTGCAGTACTTC | CASSPRDRRNVQYF | TRBJ2-7 | TRBV11-2 | NA | TRBD1
TGTGCCAGCAGCTTAGTCTTGGGACTGAACGATAATGAGCAGTTCTTC | CASSLVLGLNDNEQFF | TRBJ2-1 | TRBV7-9 | NA | NA
TGTGCCAGCAGCTTGACAGGGACAGGAAACACCATATATTTT | CASSLTGTGNTIYF | TRBJ1-3 | TRBV7-9 | NA | TRBD1
TGTGCCAGCAGCCAAGATATAACTAGCGCTAACAATGAGCAGTTCTTC | CASSQDITSANNEQFF | TRBJ2-1 | TRBV4-2 | NA | TRBD2
TGTGCCAGCAGTCCGGGACTCTATAATGAAAAACTGTTTTTT | CASSPGLYNEKLFF | TRBJ1-4 | TRBV27 | NA | NA
TGTGCCAGCAGCTTAGGGCTAGATCTTTCCTACGAGCAGTACTTC | CASSLGLDLSYEQYF | TRBJ2-7 | TRBV11-2 | NA | NA
TGCGCCAGCAGCTTGACAGGAGATTATAATTCACCCCTCCACTTT | CASSLTGDYNSPLHF | TRBJ1-6 | TRBV5-1 | NA | NA
TGTGCCAGCAGCTTAAGTGCTAGCGGAGGGGTGAACAATGAGCAGTTCTTC | CASSLSASGGVNNEQFF | TRBJ2-1 | TRBV7-3 | NA | TRBD2
TGTGCCAGCAGTTTACCCCCCCGGAGCAGGGGGCGGATAGTGGAGACCCAGTACTTC | CASSLPPRSRGRIVETQYF | TRBJ2-5 | TRBV28 | NA | TRBD1
TGCGCCAGCAGTGGGTCGCCGGTAGGCCAAGAGACCCAGTACTTC | CASSGSPVGQETQYF | TRBJ2-5 | TRBV10-1 | NA | NA
TGTGCCAGCAGTCCCCCCTTACACCTATTCCACGAGCAGTACTTC | CASSPPLHLFHEQYF | TRBJ2-7 | TRBV28 | NA | NA
TGCGCCAGCAGCCAAGATCGGGTAGGGGCGCAGTATTTT | CASSQDRVGAQYF | TRBJ2-3 | TRBV4-1 | NA | NA
TGTGCCACCAGCAGTGCCGGGACTAGCGGCACAGATACGCAGTATTTT | CATSSAGTSGTDTQYF | TRBJ2-3 | TRBV15 | NA | TRBD2
TGTGCCAGCAGTCCACCCAACAGATCTGGAAACACCATATATTTT | CASSPPNRSGNTIYF | TRBJ1-3 | TRBV28 | NA | NA
TGTGCCAGCAGCGACGGAGGCTACTACAATGAGCAGTTCTTC | CASSDGGYYNEQFF | TRBJ2-1 | TRBV5-4 | NA | NA
TGTGCCAGCAGCTTAGAGGCAGGGGAGCCCTATGGCTACACCTTC | CASSLEAGEPYGYTF | TRBJ1-2 | TRBV7-2 | once | NA
TGTGCCAGCAGTGTTCTACAGGGGACCATTTCGCGATTCTACGAGCAGTACTTC | CASSVLQGTISRFYEQYF | TRBJ2-7 | TRBV2 | NA | TRBD1
TGCGCCAGCAGCTTGTATTACACGGGACAGGGGAGCGAGCAGTACTTC | CASSLYYTGQGSEQYF | TRBJ2-7 | TRBV5-1 | NA | TRBD1
TGTGCCAGCAGCTTAGGTGGACGCACAGATACGCAGTATTTT | CASSLGGRTDTQYF | TRBJ2-3 | TRBV11-3 | NA | NA
TGTGCCAGCAGCTTGGGGCAGGGGGCGCGGGGCAATCAGCCCCAGCATTTT | CASSLGQGARGNQPQHF | TRBJ1-5 | TRBV7-8 | NA | TRBD1
TGCAGCGTTGTAGGTAGCGGGGGAATTTACGAGCAGTACTTC | CSVVGSGGIYEQYF | TRBJ2-7 | TRBV29-1 | NA | TRBD2
TGTGCCAGCAGCCGGGGGAGAAACACTGAAGCTTTCTTT | CASSRGRNTEAFF | TRBJ1-1 | TRBV14 | NA | NA
TGTGCCAGCAGAATGGGGCCCCTTTACGAGCAGTACTTC | CASRMGPLYEQYF | TRBJ2-7 | TRBV7-8 | NA | NA
TGTGCCAGCGCCGGGACCGCCGCCTACGAGCAGTACTTC | CASAGTAAYEQYF | TRBJ2-7 | TRBV6-1 | NA | NA
TGTGCCACTACCCAGGGGGATCTAAAATACAATGAGCAGTTCTTC | CATTQGDLKYNEQFF | TRBJ2-1 | TRBV28 | once | TRBD1
TGTGCCAGCAGTGTTGAGACCAATTCACCCCTCCACTTT | CASSVETNSPLHF | TRBJ1-6 | TRBV2 | few | NA
TGTGCCAGCTCACCATCAACAGGGGGCCCCGGTAGGACCCAGTACTTC | CASSPSTGGPGRTQYF | TRBJ2-5 | TRBV18 | NA | TRBD1